Below are 14 T cell receptor beta chains sequenced from a single sample in a study of beta chain features in type 1 diabetes (dated by TCRdb to the late 2010s). Beyond this particular receptor, the publication reports: In all four CD4+ subsets, TCRB CDR3 length was moderately but significantly shorter in type 1 diabetes patients.

Library preparation was by the immunoSEQ multiplex PCR assay. All of the isolated RNA was reverse transcribed with the High Capacity cDNA Reverse Transcription Kit, so expressed TCRB transcripts were sequenced. Sourced from immuneACCESS, this table was stored by TCRdb with only in-frame sequences that have V and J called. A share of the clones is absent; for the studies checked, an unresolved V gene accounts for under half, and the remainder has no known explanation. The sample profile shows more than 250,000 clones; roughly 25% of them were found once. The ten largest clones represent around 0.013% of the sample. No antigen is known for these receptors. Sequenced input: naive CD4+ T cells from blood. The cell subset or site label here, explained by the study, means: true naive CD4+ T cells. The receptors originated from a woman under 40 with type 1 diabetes.

V and J are TRBV9 and TRBJ2-3; TRBD2 agrees at 13 bases. The CDR3 is made up of 17 amino acids. Germline CDR1 reads SGDLS; CDR2 reads YYNGEE. V gave up 0 bases and J gave up 5 bases; unmatched junction bases: 6. DNA for the CDR3: TGTGCCAGCAGCGTAGCTACTAGCGGGAGGGCCGGAGATACGCAGTATTTT. This codes for CASSVATSGRAGDTQYF. The whole variable domain, filled in from reference TRBV9 and TRBJ2-3, reads DSGVTQTPKHLITATGQRVTLRCSPRSGDLSVYWYQQSLDQGLQFLIQYYNGEERAKGNILERFSAQQFPDLHSELNLSSLELGDSALYFCASSVATSGRAGDTQYFGPGTRLTVL.

This chain uses TRBV18 with TRBJ1-4; unclear D gene. In germline, CDR1 is KGHSH, CDR2 LQKENI. Trimming cost V 3 bases and J 0 bases, with 11 bases left between them. The CDR3 totals 16 residues. CDR3 amino acids: CASSPMEFSTNEKLFF. In DNA, the CDR3 is TGTGCCAGCTCACCGATGGAGTTTTCAACTAATGAAAAACTGTTTTTT. The full variable domain, its missing parts supplied by reference TRBV18 and TRBJ1-4, is NAGVMQNPRHLVRRRGQEARLRCSPMKGHSHVYWYRQLPEEGLKFMVYLQKENIIDESGMPKERFSAEFPKEGPSILRIQQVVRGDSAAYFCASSPMEFSTNEKLFFGSGTQLSVL.

This clone has just a few counts. The CDR3: CASTPVGGASGLYNEQFF. In DNA form, the CDR3 reads TGCGCCAGCACCCCGGTGGGGGGGGCTAGCGGATTGTACAATGAGCAGTTCTTC. This sequence joins TRBV5-1 and TRBJ2-1; possible D gene TRBD2, 7 bases. V shed 6 bases and J shed 4 bases, with 26 bases lying between them. Per germline, CDR1 SGHRS and CDR2 YFSETQ. The CDR3 extends over 18 amino acids.

The chain combines TRBV29-1 with TRBJ2-7, with 8 bases aligning to TRBD1. CDR3 length: 13 amino acids. Germline CDR1 and CDR2: SQVTM and ANQGSEA. V gave up 6 bases and J gave up 7 bases; unmatched junction bases: 11. CDR3 sequence: CSVPGTGTKEQYF. CDR3 nucleotides: TGCAGCGTCCCCGGGACAGGTACCAAGGAGCAGTACTTC.

The V gene is TRBV7-9, the J gene TRBJ2-5, with 7 bases fitting TRBD1. CDR1 is SEHNR and CDR2 is FQNEAQ in the germline V gene (reference sequence). The CDR3 has 12 amino acids. V shed 5 bases and J 5 bases; nucleotides not matched to a gene: 2. CDR3 coding DNA: TGTGCCAGCAGCGAACAGGGGGAGACCCAGTACTTC. Translating gives CASSEQGETQYF.

Only a few counts were recorded for this clone. The rearrangement joins TRBV9 to TRBJ1-5; no firm D call. The CDR3 has 14 residues. Trimming removed 3 bases from V and 6 bases from J, with 13 bases in between. CDR1 and CDR2 from the germline V gene are SGDLS and YYNGEE. The CDR3 here is CASSGELGGQPQHF. DNA for the CDR3: TGTGCCAGCAGCGGGGAACTCGGAGGTCAGCCCCAGCATTTT.

This clone has just a few counts. The V gene is TRBV30, the J gene TRBJ2-3; D is uncertain. This CDR3 comprises 13 residues. The germline V gene has CDR1 GTSNPN and CDR2 SVGIG (reference sequence). The ends were cut back, 5 bases at V and 2 bases at J, with 11 bases in the middle. CDR3 nucleotide sequence: TGTGCCTGGTGTCTATTTTCCACAGATACGCAGTATTTT. Amino acid sequence: CAWCLFSTDTQYF.

The gene calls are TRBV30 and TRBJ2-1; D might be TRBD2 (6 bases). V was pared by 2 bases and J by 14 bases, with 22 bases between. In germline, CDR1 is GTSNPN, CDR2 SVGIG (reference sequence). The CDR3 is made up of 14 amino acids. CDR3 region: CAWSPTSSGPLEFF. The CDR3, as DNA: TGTGCCTGGAGTCCCACTAGCTCGGGGCCGTTAGAGTTCTTC.

The chain is built from TRBV9 and TRBJ2-5, with 8 bases that match TRBD1. CDR3 length: 18 amino acids. Germline V lookup: CDR1 SGDLS, CDR2 YYNGEE. V was clipped by 1 base and J by 1 base; unmatched bases: 12. CDR3 protein: CASSVSGRQGLVQETQYF. The CDR3 DNA is TGTGCCAGCAGCGTATCCGGAAGACAGGGGTTGGTCCAAGAGACCCAGTACTTC.

The chain uses TRBV5-4 and TRBJ2-3; D ambiguous. V lost 5 bases, J lost 2 bases, and 15 bases lay in between. This CDR3 has 15 amino acids. Germline CDR1 SGHNT, CDR2 YYREEE (reference sequence). The CDR3 spells CASSRNHLDTDTQYF. CDR3 nucleotide sequence: TGTGCCAGCAGTCGAAATCATCTAGACACAGATACGCAGTATTTT.

This clone was seen a few times. The V and J genes are TRBV19 and TRBJ1-2, with a tentative D call TRBD1 (5 bases). Germline V lookup: CDR1 LNHDA, CDR2 SQIVND (reference sequence). The V end lost 5 bases, the J end lost 4 bases, and 14 bases lay between the germline ends. This CDR3 spans 14 amino acids. The CDR3 DNA follows: TGTGCCAGTAGTGACTCCGGTAGGGGCTATGGCTACACCTTC. This translates into CASSDSGRGYGYTF.

This clone has more than one count but fewer than ten. The J gene is TRBJ1-1, the V gene TRBV30, with TRBD1 as a possible D gene (5 bases). V lost 0 bases and J 1 base, leaving 18 bases between the germline ends. The CDR3 runs to 17 residues. In germline, CDR1 is GTSNPN, CDR2 SVGIG (reference sequence). CDR3 DNA sequence: TGTGCCTGGAGTGTAGGGGTGCAGGCACTCCCGAACACTGAAGCTTTCTTT. The encoded protein is CAWSVGVQALPNTEAFF. The full variable domain, its missing parts supplied by reference TRBV30 and TRBJ1-1, is SQTIHQWPATLVQPVGSPLSLECTVEGTSNPNLYWYRQAAGRGLQLLFYSVGIGQISSEVPQNLSASRPQDRQFILSSKKLLLSDSGFYLCAWSVGVQALPNTEAFFGQGTRLTVV.

This clone has only a few counts. The chain links TRBV30 to TRBJ2-1; 16 bases agree with TRBD2. Germline CDR1 is GTSNPN and CDR2 is SVGIG (reference sequence). V was clipped by 2 bases and J by 8 bases; unmatched bases: 6. This CDR3 region has 16 residues. In nucleotides, the CDR3 is TGTGCCTGGAGTCTAGGGACTAGCGGGAGGGCCGATGAGCAGTTCTTC. The encoded protein is CAWSLGTSGRADEQFF.

This clone came up a few times. This rearrangement joins TRBV5-1 to TRBJ2-7; a possible D gene is TRBD2 (6 bases). V was shortened by 4 bases and J by 4 bases, with 15 bases between the two germline ends. Germline CDR1 is SGHRS and CDR2 is YFSETQ. There are 14 residues in the CDR3. The CDR3 region has the DNA TGCGCCAGCAGCAACGGACCCGGGGGTTACGAGCAGTACTTC. Residues: CASSNGPGGYEQYF.